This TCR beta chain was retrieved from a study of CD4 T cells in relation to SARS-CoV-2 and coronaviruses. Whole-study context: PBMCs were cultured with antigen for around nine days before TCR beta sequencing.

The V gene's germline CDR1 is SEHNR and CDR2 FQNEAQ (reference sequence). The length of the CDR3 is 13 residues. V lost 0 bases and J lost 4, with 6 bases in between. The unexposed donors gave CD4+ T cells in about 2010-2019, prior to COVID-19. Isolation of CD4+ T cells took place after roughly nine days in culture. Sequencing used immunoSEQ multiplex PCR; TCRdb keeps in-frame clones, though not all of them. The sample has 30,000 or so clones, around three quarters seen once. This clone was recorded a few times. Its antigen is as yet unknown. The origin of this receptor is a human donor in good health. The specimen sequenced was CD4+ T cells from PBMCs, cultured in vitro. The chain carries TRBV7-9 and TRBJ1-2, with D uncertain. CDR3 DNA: TGTGCCAGCAGCTTAGCAATGATCTATGGCTACACCTTC. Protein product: CASSLAMIYGYTF.